This TCR beta chain emerged from a study of Ad26.COV2.S vaccination and SARS-CoV-2 variants. Whole-study findings and limits: The breadth of spike-specific CD8+ and CD4+ T cell responses after vaccination was reportedly substantial. Spike-specific TCR breadth ran higher among vaccine recipients than placebo recipients.

Regarding treatment: roughly 20 received Ad26.COV2.S at low or high dose, single or two shots; 5 received placebo; per-sample allocation not given. Day 63 after the first injection of vaccine or placebo was the sampling time. Of note for this clone: Its antigen is not known.

Sequencing was performed with immunoSEQ multiplex PCR; in TCRdb, only in-frame clones are kept and a portion is missing. The sample contains roughly 250,000 clones, around 88% of which appear only once. The germline V gene encodes CDR1 SGHNT and CDR2 YYREEE (reference sequence). The ends lost 3 bases at V and 12 bases at J; junction bases unmatched: 4. CDR3 size: 12 residues. The rearrangement joins TRBV5-4 to TRBJ2-1; 9 bases agree with TRBD1. The source of this sequence is a person between 18 and 60 years old who received the Ad26.COV2.S COVID-19 vaccine or a placebo. Sequences were derived from peripheral blood, sampled in a trial of Ad26.COV2.S vaccine versus placebo. CDR3 in DNA: TGTGCCAGCAGCTCACAGGGGGCCTGGCAGTTCTTC. It encodes CASSSQGAWQFF.